This TCR beta chain emerged from a study of T cells in narcolepsy. This CDR3 is 13 amino acids long. Germline values: CDR1 ENHRY, CDR2 SYGVKD. V shed 7 bases, J shed 7 bases, and the junction held 8 bases outside the gene matches. The assay was immunoSEQ multiplex PCR, and TCRdb's table has in-frame clones only and misses some. This sample has 30,000 to 40,000 clones, with approximately 80% found just once. This TCR was recovered from a human donor in good health. The rearrangement joins TRBV10-3 to TRBJ2-7; 9 bases map to TRBD1. The specimen was memory (CD45RA-) CD4+ T cells from blood. The CDR3, as DNA: TGTGCCATCACAGGACAGGGGATAGAGGAGCAGTACTTC. It is translated as CAITGQGIEEQYF.